This TCR beta chain was identified during a study of T-cell memory formation after mild COVID-19. Study context: Clustering of TCRs was largely donor specific. Overall study findings and caveats: Clones shrinking from day 15 to 85 showed even CD4/CD8 mixes; later expanders tilted CD4+. The study detected some responding clones in pre-infection memory, suggesting cross-reactive memory joined.

MiXCR, applied by TCRdb to the 5' RACE reads, yields one record per CDR3 protein. This sample has about 560,000 distinct CDR3 sequences; 17% occur once, and the top ten carry roughly 8.2%. This clonotype has a handful of counts. Its antigen is unidentified. V was pared by 7 bases and J by 7 bases, with 2 bases of the junction left unmatched. This CDR3 has 13 residues. Looked up from germline, CDR1 is SNHLY and CDR2 is FYNNEI. This chain uses TRBV2 with TRBJ2-1, with TRBD2 identical over 12 bases. This receptor was taken from an adult woman who had mild COVID-19 (a few samples of this study predate the infection). Cell type and time point are not known. Material: PBMCs or a T cell subset sorted from them (not recorded which). For the CDR3, the DNA is TGTGCCAGCACCGGACTAGCGGGGAATGAGCAGTTCTTC. It encodes CASTGLAGNEQFF.